What follows are 26 T cell receptor beta chains derived from one specimen sequenced in a study of vaccination and CD4 T cells after COVID-19. Their target antigens are unknown. The treatment here: approximately nine-day PBMC culture with coronavirus spike peptide pools or control peptides (ViraFEST assay). Sequencing of cultured CD4+ T cell DNA used the Oncomine TCR Beta short-read assay. TCRdb fed the PCR reads into MiXCR, producing one record per CDR3 protein. The top ten hold approximately 12% of the sample, which has 10,000 to 15,000 distinct CDR3 sequences, approximately 60% seen once. Sequenced: CD4+ T cells from blood, cultured in vitro. These receptors all stem from a human donor who had recovered from COVID-19.

V and J are TRBV27 and TRBJ1-2; the D is unclear. Germline assignment: CDR1 MNHEY and CDR2 SMNVEV (reference sequence). The CDR3 loop spans 16 amino acids. The V gene lost 6 bases and the J gene lost 5 bases, with 22 bases spanning the gap. The CDR3 DNA is TGTGCCAGCAGACCCTTGGGGAGGGAGTCGGCTTATGGCTACACCTTC. Translation: CASRPLGRESAYGYTF.

This clonotype was recorded a few times. The chain carries TRBV20-1 and TRBJ2-3; TRBD2 agrees at 11 bases. Germline values: CDR1 DFQATT, CDR2 SNEGSKA (reference sequence). The CDR3 sequence is 17 residues long. J gave up 3 bases and V 1 base, and 9 bases lay outside the gene matches. This chain's CDR3 is CSARGQWASGRTDTQYF. CDR3 in DNA: TGCAGTGCTAGAGGCCAATGGGCTAGCGGGAGGACAGATACGCAGTATTTT.

The rearrangement uses TRBV19 and TRBJ1-5; the D gene is possibly TRBD1 (6 bases). Germline CDR1 is LNHDA and CDR2 is SQIVND (reference sequence). CDR3 size: 17 residues. V lost 6 bases and J lost 7, with 25 bases in between. The CDR3 DNA follows: TGTGCCAGTAGCCCTCGGACGGCAGGGGAGGTGAGGCAGCCCCAGCATTTT. Its translation is CASSPRTAGEVRQPQHF.

This clonotype has only a few counts. The J gene is TRBJ2-5, the V gene TRBV6-5; TRBD1 might be the D (5 bases). Germline V gene data show CDR1 as MNHEY and CDR2 as SVGAGI. V was cut by 0 bases and J by 5 bases, with 13 bases left in between. CDR3 length equals 15 residues. The CDR3 DNA sequence: TGTGCCAGCAGTTACTCGCTGACAGTGGCGGAGACCCAGTACTTC. It codes for CASSYSLTVAETQYF.

The gene calls are TRBV20-1 and TRBJ2-1; 7 bases match TRBD2. J lost 4 bases, V lost 5 bases, and 8 bases had no gene match. There are 14 residues in the CDR3. CDR1 and CDR2 (germline): DFQATT, SNEGSKA (reference sequence). CDR3 amino acids: CSAHGGVGYNEQFF. CDR3 nucleotides: TGCAGTGCTCATGGGGGGGTCGGGTACAATGAGCAGTTCTTC.

The CDR3 spells CASSLVRGRWATEAFF. DNA for the CDR3: TGTGCCAGCAGCTTAGTCAGGGGGCGATGGGCCACTGAAGCTTTCTTT. The J gene is TRBJ1-1, the V gene TRBV7-2, with 8 bases identical to TRBD1. V trimming: 1 base; J trimming: 4 bases; junction bases outside the gene matches: 8. From germline, CDR1 is SGHTA and CDR2 FQGNSA. CDR3 length equals 16 residues.

This clonotype has just a few counts. The chain recombines TRBV20-1 with TRBJ1-5; a weak D match, TRBD1 (5 bases). CDR1 and CDR2 from the germline V gene are DFQATT and SNEGSKA (reference sequence). CDR3 size: 12 residues. V was shortened by 1 base and J by 9 bases, with 10 bases between the two germline ends. The CDR3 spells CSARAGIRPQHF. CDR3 coding DNA: TGCAGTGCTAGAGCAGGGATTCGGCCCCAGCATTTT.

The rearrangement joins TRBV19 to TRBJ2-3; unclear D gene. This CDR3 is built from 12 residues. V gave up 8 bases and J gave up 2 bases, with 8 bases separating them. CDR1 LNHDA and CDR2 SQIVND come from the germline V gene (reference sequence). CDR3 bases: TGTGCCAGTGACGGAGACACAGATACGCAGTATTTT. This codes for CASDGDTDTQYF.

The rearrangement links TRBV4-2 to TRBJ1-1; D call uncertain. The V end was cut by 0 bases, the J end by 2 bases, with 10 bases between. Germline CDR1 and CDR2: LGHNA and YNFKEQ. CDR3 size: 15 residues. The CDR3: CASSQDLVLNTEAFF. In DNA form, the CDR3 reads TGTGCCAGCAGCCAAGATCTCGTATTAAACACTGAAGCTTTCTTT.

This clonotype was seen more than once but under ten times. The chain uses TRBV7-6 and TRBJ1-5; 7 bases fit TRBD1. This CDR3 comprises 15 residues. Trimming cost V 5 bases and J 7 bases; bases outside gene matches: 11. CDR1 is SGHVS and CDR2 is FNYEAQ in the germline V gene. In nucleotides, the CDR3 is TGTGCCAGCAGCCGCGACAGGGCAAGTGGACAGCCCCAGCATTTT. As protein: CASSRDRASGQPQHF.

The chain employs TRBV15 and TRBJ2-7, with a tentative D call TRBD1 (6 bases). The V gene's germline CDR1 is LNHNV and CDR2 YYDKDF (reference sequence). CDR3 length equals 15 residues. The V and J ends lost 1 base and 3 bases respectively, with 13 bases between them. CDR3 amino acids: CATSRGLDSGYEQYF. The CDR3 DNA reads TGTGCCACCAGCAGAGGGTTGGACAGTGGCTACGAGCAGTACTTC. The full variable domain, rest sourced from reference TRBV15 and TRBJ2-7, is DAMVIQNPRYQVTQFGKPVTLSCSQTLNHNVMYWYQQKSSQAPKLLFHYYDKDFNNEADTPDNFQSRRPNTSFCFLDIRSPGLGDTAMYLCATSRGLDSGYEQYFGPGTRLTVT.

This clonotype was recorded a few times. The chain employs TRBV2 and TRBJ2-7, with D possibly being TRBD1 (5 bases). This CDR3 is 14 amino acids long. Germline values: CDR1 SNHLY, CDR2 FYNNEI. The ends were cut back, 6 bases at V and 2 bases at J, with 14 bases in the middle. CDR3 in DNA: TGTGCCAGCAGCCCAGACAGCCTAACCTACGAGCAGTACTTC. It is translated as CASSPDSLTYEQYF.

V is TRBV6-1 and J is TRBJ2-1, with unresolved D. The CDR3 contains 15 residues. Germline V CDR1 and CDR2: MNHNS, SASEGT. The V gene lost 4 bases and the J gene lost 5 bases, with 15 bases spanning the gap. CDR3 sequence: CASSAAPLSHNEQFF. CDR3 nucleotides: TGTGCCAGCAGTGCCGCACCCCTTAGCCACAATGAGCAGTTCTTC.

The chain uses TRBV20-1 and TRBJ2-3; unclear D gene. Trimming shortened V by 3 bases and J by 2 bases, and 15 bases separated the two germline ends. CDR1 DFQATT and CDR2 SNEGSKA come from the germline V gene (reference sequence). This CDR3 is built from 15 residues. The CDR3 reads CSASLEISLTDTQYF. CDR3 DNA: TGCAGTGCTAGTCTGGAAATCAGCCTCACAGATACGCAGTATTTT.

CDR3 coding DNA: TGCGCCAGCAGCGGGCTGGGGGGGCAAGGTCAGCCCCAGCATTTT. This codes for CASSGLGGQGQPQHF. The V call is TRBV5-1, the J call TRBJ1-5, with a possible D match to TRBD1 (6 bases). The germline gives CDR1 SGHRS, CDR2 YFSETQ. Trimming stripped 4 bases from V and 6 bases from J, with 17 bases between. The CDR3 covers 15 residues.

This rearrangement joins TRBV6-1 to TRBJ2-7, with D possibly matching TRBD2 (5 bases). Trimming took off 8 bases at V and 3 bases at J, with 14 bases between the two ends. The length of the CDR3 is 13 residues. Germline V lookup: CDR1 MNHNS, CDR2 SASEGT. The DNA for the CDR3 is TGTGCCAGCCACTCCGGGAACCTCTACGAGCAGTACTTC. Translation gives CASHSGNLYEQYF.

This rearrangement joins TRBV28 to TRBJ1-2, with D tentatively TRBD1 (5 bases). The V gene lost 2 bases and the J gene lost 4 bases, with 11 bases spanning the gap. Looked up from germline, CDR1 is MDHEN and CDR2 is SYDVKM. The CDR3 length is 14 residues. The chain's CDR3 is CASSLGLGGYGYTF. CDR3 nucleotides: TGTGCCAGCAGTTTAGGTTTGGGGGGCTATGGCTACACCTTC.

This chain connects TRBV7-8 to TRBJ1-6; 7 nucleotides match TRBD1. The CDR3 has 16 amino acids. Germline values: CDR1 SGHVS, CDR2 FQNEAQ. The J segment lost 7 bases and the V segment lost 5 bases, leaving 11 bases of the junction unmatched. For the CDR3, the DNA is TGTGCCAGCAGCACGACAGGGTGGACAGGAAATTCACCCCTCCACTTT. As protein: CASSTTGWTGNSPLHF.

This clonotype occurred a few times. The chain recombines TRBV2 with TRBJ1-5; no reliable D call. With 7 bases removed from V and 0 bases from J, the gap between germline ends came to 7 bases. This CDR3 has 13 amino acids. Germline V gene data show CDR1 as SNHLY and CDR2 as FYNNEI. The CDR3 sequence is CASKEDSNQPQHF. Written as DNA, the CDR3 is TGTGCCAGCAAGGAAGATAGCAATCAGCCCCAGCATTTT.

The CDR3 loop reads CASSLSGSTTDTQYF. The CDR3 coding sequence is TGTGCCAGCAGCCTGAGCGGGAGCACCACAGATACGCAGTATTTT. The gene calls are TRBV7-3 and TRBJ2-3; 8 bases are a match to TRBD2. The junction had 6 bases not matched to a gene; V was cut back by 5 bases and J by 2 bases. The CDR3 contains 15 residues. The germline CDR1 and CDR2 sequences are SGHTA and FQGTGA.

V is TRBV6-1 and J is TRBJ1-3; D gene unclear. This CDR3 comprises 15 residues. Germline V gene lookup returns CDR1 MNHNS and CDR2 SASEGT. The germline V and J ends were trimmed by 6 bases and 1 base, with 13 bases remaining between them. The CDR3 DNA sequence: TGTGCCAGCAGCGCGTTGGGGTTGTCTGGAAACACCATATATTTT. Its protein product is CASSALGLSGNTIYF.

This clonotype was seen just once. The rearrangement joins TRBV2 to TRBJ1-2; TRBD1 matches at 9 bases. Germline CDR1 reads SNHLY; CDR2 reads FYNNEI. The CDR3 spans 11 residues. With V trimmed by 10 bases and J by 8 bases, 5 bases remained unmatched. CDR3 in amino acids: CANGQGLGYTF. DNA for the CDR3: TGTGCCAATGGACAGGGGCTCGGCTACACCTTC.

The rearrangement links TRBV6-1 to TRBJ2-3; 9 nucleotides match TRBD2. The CDR3 runs 15 residues. Germline V lookup: CDR1 MNHNS, CDR2 SASEGT. The V gene end was trimmed by 6 bases and the J gene end by 6 bases; junction bases not matched to a gene: 10. In DNA, the CDR3 is TGTGCCAGCAGGCGGGAGCGGGAGGCCAGGGATACGCAGTATTTT. Translation gives CASRREREARDTQYF.

This chain joins TRBV7-9 and TRBJ2-2; no clear D. Trimming took off 5 bases at V and 9 bases at J, with 16 bases between the two ends. From germline, CDR1 is SEHNR and CDR2 FQNEAQ (reference sequence). This CDR3 is built from 14 residues. The CDR3 DNA reads TGTGCCAGCAGCGCCTACCCAAGCATGTGGGAGCTGTTTTTT. Translating gives CASSAYPSMWELFF.

This clonotype was counted only a few times. The chain joins TRBV20-1 to TRBJ2-5; the D gene is possibly TRBD2 (5 bases). Trimming removed 5 bases at V and 1 base at J, with 11 bases between. Per germline, CDR1 DFQATT and CDR2 SNEGSKA (reference sequence). The CDR3 contains 13 residues. CDR3 amino acids: CSARGLFQETQYF. The CDR3 DNA reads as TGCAGTGCTCGAGGACTTTTCCAAGAGACCCAGTACTTC.

The rearrangement joins TRBV7-9 to TRBJ1-2; D remains ambiguous. The CDR3 extends over 12 amino acids. The germline gives CDR1 SEHNR, CDR2 FQNEAQ (reference sequence). Trimming took 4 bases from V and 3 from J, leaving 6 bases between them. The CDR3 loop is CASSYVDYGYTF. The CDR3 nucleotides read TGTGCCAGCAGCTACGTGGACTATGGCTACACCTTC. Using reference TRBV7-9 and TRBJ1-2 for the parts outside the CDR3, the full variable domain is DTGVSQNPRHKITKRGQNVTFRCDPISEHNRLYWYRQTLGQGPEFLTYFQNEAQLEKSRLLSDRFSAERPKGSFSTLEIQRTEQGDSAMYLCASSYVDYGYTFGSGTRLTVV.